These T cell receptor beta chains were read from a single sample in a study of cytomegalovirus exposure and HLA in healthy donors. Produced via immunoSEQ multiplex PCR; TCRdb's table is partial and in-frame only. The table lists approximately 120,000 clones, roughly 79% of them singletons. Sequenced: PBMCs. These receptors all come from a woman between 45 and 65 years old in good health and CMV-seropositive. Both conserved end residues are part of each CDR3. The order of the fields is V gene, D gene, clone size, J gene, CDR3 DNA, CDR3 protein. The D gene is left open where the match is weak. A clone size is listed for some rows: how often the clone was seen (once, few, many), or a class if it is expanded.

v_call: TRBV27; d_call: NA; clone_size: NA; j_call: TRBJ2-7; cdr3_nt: TGTGCCAGCAGTTTCTCGCGGGGAGGCGAGCAGTACTTC; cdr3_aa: CASSFSRGGEQYF
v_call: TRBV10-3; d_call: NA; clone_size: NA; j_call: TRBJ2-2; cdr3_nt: TGTGCCATCAGTGAACACAGGGACACCGGGGAGCTGTTTTTT; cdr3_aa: CAISEHRDTGELFF
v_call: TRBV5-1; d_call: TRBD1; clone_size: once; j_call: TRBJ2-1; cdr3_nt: TGCGCCAGCAGCCCCCGACAGGGTCCCAATGAGCAGTTCTTC; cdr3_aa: CASSPRQGPNEQFF
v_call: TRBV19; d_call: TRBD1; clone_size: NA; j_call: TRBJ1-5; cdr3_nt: TGTGCCAGTAAAAGGGAGACAGGGTGGTCCCAGCCCCAGCATTTT; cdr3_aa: CASKRETGWSQPQHF
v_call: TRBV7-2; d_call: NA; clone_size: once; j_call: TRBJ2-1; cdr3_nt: TGTGCCAGCAGCGCCCGACTAGGCCGATACAATGAGCAGTTCTTC; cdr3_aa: CASSARLGRYNEQFF
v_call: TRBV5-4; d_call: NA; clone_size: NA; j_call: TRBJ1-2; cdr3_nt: TGTGCCAGCAGCTTGGAGGACAAGAGAAATGGCTACACCTTC; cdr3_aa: CASSLEDKRNGYTF
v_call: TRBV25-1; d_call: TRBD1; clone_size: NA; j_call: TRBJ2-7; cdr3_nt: TGTGCCAGCAGTGGTACAGGGGCCATCTACGAGCAGTACTTC; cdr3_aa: CASSGTGAIYEQYF
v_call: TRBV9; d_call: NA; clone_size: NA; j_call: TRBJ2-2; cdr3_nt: TGTGCCAGCAGCGTAGCCGCGCCTAACACCGGGGAGCTGTTTTTT; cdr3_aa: CASSVAAPNTGELFF
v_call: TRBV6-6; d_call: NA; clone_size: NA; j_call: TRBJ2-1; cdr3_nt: TGTGCCAGCAGTGAACCGGGACTGCAGTTCTTC; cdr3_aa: CASSEPGLQFF
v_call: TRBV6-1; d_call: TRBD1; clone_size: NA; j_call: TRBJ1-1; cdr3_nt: TGTGCCAGCAGTACCGGGACAGGGAAAAACACTGAAGCTTTCTTT; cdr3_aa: CASSTGTGKNTEAFF
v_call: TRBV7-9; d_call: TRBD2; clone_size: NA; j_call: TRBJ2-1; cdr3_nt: TGTGCCAGCAGCCTTCGGACTAGCGGGAGGGGAATTGAGCAGTTCTTC; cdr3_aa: CASSLRTSGRGIEQFF
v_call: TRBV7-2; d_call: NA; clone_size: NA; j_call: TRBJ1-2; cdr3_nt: TGTGCCAGCAGCTTCCTCCCGGGGGGGGCGGACTATGGCTACACCTTC; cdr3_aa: CASSFLPGGADYGYTF
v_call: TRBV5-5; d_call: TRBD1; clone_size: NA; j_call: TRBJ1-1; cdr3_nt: TGTGCCAGCAGCTACGGACAGGGAAGGACTGAAGCTTTCTTT; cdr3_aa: CASSYGQGRTEAFF
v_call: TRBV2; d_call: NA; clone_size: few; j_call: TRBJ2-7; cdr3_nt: TGTGCCAGCAACGAAAGGGGGGGATCTCTGTACTTC; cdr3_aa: CASNERGGSLYF
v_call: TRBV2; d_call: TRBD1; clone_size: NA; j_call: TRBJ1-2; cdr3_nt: TGTGCCAGCAGCCGCGGACAGGGCGGCTATGGCTACACCTTC; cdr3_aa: CASSRGQGGYGYTF
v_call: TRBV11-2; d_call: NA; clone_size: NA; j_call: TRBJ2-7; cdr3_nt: TGTGCCAGCAGCTTATTACGGTCCTCCTACGAGCAGTACTTC; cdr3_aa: CASSLLRSSYEQYF